These 17 T cell receptor beta chains were sequenced from one sample in a study of T-cell memory formation after mild COVID-19 (dated by TCRdb to the early 2020s). Library preparation employed 5' RACE. The sequencer listed for this sample is Illumina NovaSeq 6000. TCRdb itself trimmed the public reads at Q25 with fastp, ran MiXCR and retained productive beta chains. Rows are combined by CDR3 protein, so each entry shows the most common genes and DNA. The sample records approximately 250,000 distinct CDR3 sequences, less than 20% of which are singletons. The top ten hold around 2% of the sample. The specimen was PBMCs or a T cell subset sorted from them (not recorded which). The receptors come from an adult woman who had mild COVID-19 (a few samples of this study predate the infection). The sample titles of this study are shuffled in the database, so cell type and time point are left out; the donor was told from shared clones.

The chain combines TRBV12-3 or TRBV12-4 with TRBJ2-7, with a tentative D call TRBD2 (5 bases). Trimming shortened V by 5 bases and J by 0 bases, and 14 bases separated the two germline ends. CDR3 length: 15 residues. Written as DNA, the CDR3 is TGTGCCAGCAGTGACGGACTGGGATCCTCCTACGAGCAGTACTTC. Protein sequence: CASSDGLGSSYEQYF.

This clonotype was counted only a few times. The chain recombines TRBV12-3 or TRBV12-4 with TRBJ2-3; 8 positions match TRBD2. V trimming: 3 bases; J trimming: 8 bases; junction bases outside the gene matches: 10. The CDR3 sequence is 15 residues long. The CDR3 here is CASSFPRGGPVTQYF. DNA of the CDR3: TGTGCCAGCAGTTTTCCACGGGGGGGGCCTGTTACGCAGTATTTT.

This sequence joins TRBV6-5 and TRBJ2-2, with D perhaps TRBD1 (5 bases). V lost 6 bases and J lost 0, with 11 bases in between. CDR3 length: 15 residues. CDR1 MNHEY and CDR2 SVGAGI come from the germline V gene. CDR3 protein: CASRADRANTGELFF. CDR3 coding DNA: TGTGCCAGCAGGGCAGACAGAGCGAACACCGGGGAGCTGTTTTTT.

The chain couples TRBV12-3 or TRBV12-4 to TRBJ1-1; no clear D. The CDR3 has 13 residues. Trimming took 7 bases from V and 2 from J, leaving 11 bases between them. The CDR3 loop is CASIPHINTEAFF. The CDR3 coding sequence is TGTGCCAGCATCCCCCACATAAACACTGAAGCTTTCTTT.

The chain is built from TRBV12-3 or TRBV12-4 and TRBJ1-5; a weak D match, TRBD1 (6 bases). V was cut by 5 bases and J by 7 bases, with 27 bases left in between. The CDR3 totals 18 residues. This CDR3 reads CASSLNVGGRPQSQPQHF. The CDR3 DNA follows: TGTGCCAGCAGTCTTAACGTGGGGGGCCGCCCCCAATCGCAGCCCCAGCATTTT.

This clonotype has only a few counts. This sequence joins TRBV5-6 and TRBJ2-1, with D possibly being TRBD1 (6 bases). This CDR3 is built from 14 residues. Germline-derived CDR1 and CDR2 are SGHDT and YYEEEE. V was clipped by 2 bases and J by 4 bases, with 10 bases between them. CDR3 sequence reads: CASSFRTDYNEQFF. CDR3 nucleotide sequence: TGTGCCAGCAGCTTCAGGACAGATTACAATGAGCAGTTCTTC.

Here the CDR3 DNA reads TGTGCCAGCAGTATCAGACAGGGGCCCTCTGGGGCCAACGTCCTGACTTTC. This encodes CASSIRQGPSGANVLTF. The J gene is TRBJ2-6, the V gene TRBV27; 8 bases align to TRBD1. This CDR3 contains 17 residues. Looked up from germline, CDR1 is MNHEY and CDR2 is SMNVEV (reference sequence). After removal of 5 bases from V and 0 bases from J, the junction contained 6 bases not matched to a gene.

J is TRBJ2-7 and V is TRBV4-1; a weak D match, TRBD2 (5 bases). Trimming took 0 bases from V and 2 from J, leaving 17 bases between them. Germline CDR1 reads MGHRA; CDR2 reads YSYEKL. The CDR3 runs to 17 residues. In nucleotides, the CDR3 is TGCGCCAGCAGCCAAGATATTTCCTCGGACTGGGCCTACGAGCAGTACTTC. It translates to CASSQDISSDWAYEQYF.

This clonotype has only a few counts. CDR3 DNA: TGTGCCAGCAGCCCTGAAGGGACAGGGGGCCGTAAAAACATTCAGTACTTC. It specifies CASSPEGTGGRKNIQYF. The chain joins TRBV3-1 to TRBJ2-4; 12 nucleotides line up with TRBD1. V lost 4 bases, J lost 4 bases, and 8 bases stayed unmatched. The germline gives CDR1 LGHDT, CDR2 YNNKEL (reference sequence). The CDR3 is 17 amino acids.

V gene TRBV30 combines with J gene TRBJ2-5; 7 bases line up with TRBD1. This CDR3 is built from 12 residues. Germline V gene lookup returns CDR1 GTSNPN and CDR2 SVGIG (reference sequence). The trim removed 4 bases at V and 5 bases at J, leaving 4 bases unmatched. The CDR3 sequence: CAWKGGGETQYF. CDR3 DNA: TGTGCCTGGAAAGGGGGCGGGGAGACCCAGTACTTC.

This clonotype has ten or more counts. The chain recombines TRBV7-3 with TRBJ2-1; D possibly uses TRBD1 or TRBD2 (5 bases each). Germline V gene sequence: CDR1 SGHTA, CDR2 FQGTGA. The CDR3 spans 14 residues. Trimming left V 5 bases short and J 10 bases short, with 18 bases between. In DNA, the CDR3 is TGTGCCAGCAGCCCTGGGACGGGTAGCAACGAGCAGTTCTTC. Its protein is CASSPGTGSNEQFF.

The CDR3 sequence: CASRSSGQGGYEQYF. CDR3 sequence (DNA): TGTGCAAGTCGCTCAAGCGGACAGGGGGGTTACGAGCAGTACTTC. The chain is built from TRBV12-2 and TRBJ2-7; TRBD1 reflects the table's D call only, with no check against the DNA. TRBV12-2 is recorded as a pseudogene. This CDR3 has 15 residues.

V and J are TRBV6-2 or TRBV6-3 and TRBJ2-2; D gene uncertain. The CDR3 contains 13 residues. Between the trimmed V and J ends, which lost 10 bases and 2 bases, there was a span of 11 bases. CDR1 is MNHEY and CDR2 is SVGEGT in the germline V gene. This chain's CDR3 is CATGRGNTGELFF. The CDR3 DNA reads as TGTGCCACCGGGCGCGGAAACACCGGGGAGCTGTTTTTT.

This sequence joins TRBV2 and TRBJ2-1, with TRBD1 matching 10 bases. There are 15 residues in the CDR3. The ends lost 3 bases at V and 10 bases at J; junction bases unmatched: 9. CDR1 is SNHLY and CDR2 is FYNNEI in the germline V gene. CDR3 protein: CASSDRDRGRGEQFF. Written as DNA, the CDR3 is TGTGCCAGCAGTGACCGGGACAGGGGAAGAGGAGAGCAGTTCTTC.

This clonotype was seen a handful of times. The chain couples TRBV6-2 or TRBV6-3 to TRBJ2-1; D gene uncertain. CDR1 is MNHEY and CDR2 is SVGEGT in the germline V gene. The V and J ends lost 2 bases and 6 bases respectively, with 5 bases between them. There are 12 residues in the CDR3. The CDR3 DNA reads as TGTGCCAGCAGTTACGTATTCAATGAGCAGTTCTTC. This sequence encodes CASSYVFNEQFF.

This clonotype appeared a single time. The chain carries TRBV11-2 and TRBJ2-7; D gene ambiguous. This CDR3 has 14 residues. In germline, CDR1 is SGHAT, CDR2 FQNNGV. The V end was cut by 5 bases, the J end by 3 bases, with 14 bases between. CDR3 sequence (DNA): TGTGCCAGCAGCCCTCAGTCCAGGCTCTACGAGCAGTACTTC. This encodes CASSPQSRLYEQYF. The full variable domain, its missing parts supplied by reference TRBV11-2 and TRBJ2-7, is EAGVAQSPRYKIIEKRQSVAFWCNPISGHATLYWYQQILGQGPKLLIQFQNNGVVDDSQLPKDRFSAERLKGVDSTLKIQPAKLEDSAVYLCASSPQSRLYEQYFGPGTRLTVT.

V is TRBV7-3 and J is TRBJ1-2, with TRBD1 matching 7 bases. The CDR3 totals 17 residues. Germline V gene lookup returns CDR1 SGHTA and CDR2 FQGTGA. Trimming cost V 2 bases and J 3 bases; bases outside gene matches: 12. Here the CDR3 DNA reads TGTGCCAGCAGCTTAGGTCCCACTTACCAGGGGGACTATGGCTACACCTTC. Its protein product is CASSLGPTYQGDYGYTF. Variable domain in full (rest from reference TRBV7-3 and TRBJ1-2): GAGVSQTPSNKVTEKGKYVELRCDPISGHTALYWYRQSLGQGPEFLIYFQGTGAADDSGLPNDRFFAVRPEGSVSTLKIQRTERGDSAVYLCASSLGPTYQGDYGYTFGSGTRLTVV.